This TCR beta chain was identified during a study of blood T cell repertoires in COVID-19 (dated by TCRdb to between 2020 and 2021). As for the study more broadly: The collaborator samples originated in the United States, Italy and Spain and spanned the acute and convalescent phases of COVID-19. The prospective study material was composed of cDNA or gDNA derived from T cells, B-cell-depleted T cells, or PBMCs. Subjects who had been exposed to COVID-19, were actively infected with it, or had recovered from it provided the deeply sampled blood TCRbeta repertoires that made up the dataset. A freely available public database, intended as a resource for researchers studying the immune response to SARS-CoV-2, is where the repertoires were released. Samples were obtained from the ongoing ImmuneRACE study (first 160 participants) and from some 1,300 subjects provided by 6 global collaborators. Nearly every sample came with metadata listing a de-identified subject ID, COVID-19 status, age in years and sex. Where HLA class I and class II types were available, the types were taken from metadata supplied by the sample provider, not from assay-based typing. The paper as a whole reports these results and caveats: The amount of clinical and demographic metadata varied by source and participant and was provided uncurated.

Note on this clone: What antigen it recognizes has not been identified. Base qualities are not recorded, but no much larger clone differs from it by a single base.

The junction shows trimming of 0 bases on V and 7 bases on J, and the gene matches do not reach 7 bases of it. CDR1 and CDR2, looked up from the germline V gene, are MGHRA and YSYEKL. From the cysteine up to the phenylalanine, the CDR3 has a length of 16 residues. Here the CDR3 DNA is all that survives: 48 bases in frame from base 1. TCRbeta CDR3 regions were amplified from genomic DNA by means of the immunoSEQ Assay, a bias-controlled multiplex PCR. The authors' analysis ran thus. Nucleated cell counts per sample were estimated from amplification of reference gene primers within the assay. Sequence reads were collapsed and filtered to measure the absolute abundance of every unique TCRbeta CDR3 rearrangement. For each sample, productive Simpson clonality was calculated as the square root of Simpson's diversity index across productive rearrangements. Held by TCRdb, this immuneACCESS table contains in-frame sequences only and omits some clones. Under half of the omission traces to an unresolved V gene where checked; the cause of the rest is unknown. D and trimming were read from the DNA, whereas the V and J calls and clone size are those reported in that table. This sample comprises 400,000 to 550,000 clones, approximately 90% of them detected only once. The ten biggest clones cover about 2% of the sample.

Participants in the prospective study were enrolled through a virtual design, were aged about 18 to 100 years, and lived in about two dozen United States geographic areas. In the prospective study, participants were assigned to cohorts based on the clinical history participants reported in a screening survey and a study questionnaire. In the prospective study, mobile phlebotomists collected whole blood, serum and a nasopharyngeal or oropharyngeal swab from each participant. Participants in the prospective study had the option to provide additional blood draws and questionnaires over a 2-month period. Prospective study blood samples were shipped either frozen or at room temperature before DNA extraction.

The chain couples TRBV4-1 to TRBJ2-1; 9 nucleotides in the junction match TRBD1. This clonotype originated in a woman aged 18-30 years with acute COVID-19. The sequenced material came from PBMCs or T cells enriched from blood (not recorded which). The DNA sequence reads TGCGCCAGCAGCCAAGAACCGGGACAGGGTTGGAATGAGCAGTTCTTC. Its translation is CASSQEPGQGWNEQFF.